This T cell receptor (beta chain) was recovered during a study of OX40 agonist ivuxolimab in advanced cancers. As for the study in general: All patients had ivuxolimab intravenously every 2 weeks at 0.01 to 10 mg/kg.

The germline gives CDR1 SQVTM, CDR2 ANQGSEA. This CDR3 contains 13 residues. V shed 7 bases, J shed 2 bases, and the junction held 5 bases outside the gene matches. Here immunoSEQ multiplex PCR was the method, and the copy in TCRdb shows in-frame clones only, minus some. Of 75,000 to 100,000 clones detected, roughly 80% appear once; the ten largest clones hold 5.5%. V and J are TRBV29-1 and TRBJ2-7; TRBD2 matches at 10 bases. The receptor comes from an adult with an advanced solid tumor such as melanoma, head and neck, liver or kidney cancer. Specimen: CD4+ or CD8+ T cells sorted from blood, collected in a trial of the OX40 agonist ivuxolimab. The CDR3 sequence is CSARTSGTYEQYF. CDR3 bases: TGCAGCGCTCGGACTAGCGGTACCTACGAGCAGTACTTC.